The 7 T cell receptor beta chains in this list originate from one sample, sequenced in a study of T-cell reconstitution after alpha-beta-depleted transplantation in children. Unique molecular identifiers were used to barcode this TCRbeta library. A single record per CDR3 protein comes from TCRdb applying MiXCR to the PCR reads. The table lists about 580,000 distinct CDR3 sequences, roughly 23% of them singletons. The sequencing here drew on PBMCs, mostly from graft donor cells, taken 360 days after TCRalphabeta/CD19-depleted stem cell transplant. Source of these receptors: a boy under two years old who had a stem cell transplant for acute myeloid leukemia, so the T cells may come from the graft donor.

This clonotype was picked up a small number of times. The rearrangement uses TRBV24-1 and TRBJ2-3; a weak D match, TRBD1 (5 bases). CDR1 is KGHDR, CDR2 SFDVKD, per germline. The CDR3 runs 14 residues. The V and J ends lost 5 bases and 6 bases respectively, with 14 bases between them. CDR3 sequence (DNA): TGTGCCACCAGTGCGGCAGGGTTGGGCGATACGCAGTATTTT. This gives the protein CATSAAGLGDTQYF.

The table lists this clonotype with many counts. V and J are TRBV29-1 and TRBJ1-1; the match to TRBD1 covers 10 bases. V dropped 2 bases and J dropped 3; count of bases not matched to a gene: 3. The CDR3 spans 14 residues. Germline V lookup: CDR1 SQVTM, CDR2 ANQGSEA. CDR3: CSVERQGADTEAFF. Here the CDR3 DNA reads TGCAGCGTTGAACGACAGGGGGCGGACACTGAAGCTTTCTTT.

The CDR3 bases are TGTGCCACCAGCAGGGATGACACCTCCGCGAACACCGGGGAGCTGTTTTTT. This gives the protein CATSRDDTSANTGELFF. The chain couples TRBV15 to TRBJ2-2; D is undetermined. This CDR3 comprises 17 residues. Germline lookup yields CDR1 LNHNV and CDR2 YYDKDF (reference sequence). Between the trimmed V and J ends, which lost 3 bases and 0 bases, there was a span of 14 bases.

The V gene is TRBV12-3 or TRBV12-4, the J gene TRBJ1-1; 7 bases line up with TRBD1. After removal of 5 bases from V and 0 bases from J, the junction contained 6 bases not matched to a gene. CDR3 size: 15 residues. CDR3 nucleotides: TGTGCCAGCAGTCAGGACAGGTGGATGAACACTGAAGCTTTCTTT. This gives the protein CASSQDRWMNTEAFF.

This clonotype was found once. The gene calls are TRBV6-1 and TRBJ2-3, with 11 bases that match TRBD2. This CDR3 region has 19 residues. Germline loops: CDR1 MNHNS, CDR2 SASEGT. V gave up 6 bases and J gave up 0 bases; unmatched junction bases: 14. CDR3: CASSRLAGRPTSSTDTQYF. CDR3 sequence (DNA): TGTGCCAGCAGCCGACTAGCGGGGCGACCGACCTCTAGCACAGATACGCAGTATTTT.

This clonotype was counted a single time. Here the CDR3 DNA reads TGCGCCAGCAGCCAACACAGGGGACTCAACACTGAAGCTTTCTTT. It specifies CASSQHRGLNTEAFF. The V gene is TRBV4-1, the J gene TRBJ1-1; 7 positions agree with TRBD1. CDR3 length: 15 residues. J gave up 2 bases and V 2 bases, and 5 bases lay outside the gene matches. The germline CDR1 and CDR2 sequences are MGHRA and YSYEKL.

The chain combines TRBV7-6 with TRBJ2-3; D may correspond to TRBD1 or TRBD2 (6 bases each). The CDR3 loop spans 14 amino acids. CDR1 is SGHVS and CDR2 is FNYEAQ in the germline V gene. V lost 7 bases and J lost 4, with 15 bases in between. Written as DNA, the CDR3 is TGTGCCAGCACCCTCGGGGGCGCGGCAGATACGCAGTATTTT. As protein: CASTLGGAADTQYF.